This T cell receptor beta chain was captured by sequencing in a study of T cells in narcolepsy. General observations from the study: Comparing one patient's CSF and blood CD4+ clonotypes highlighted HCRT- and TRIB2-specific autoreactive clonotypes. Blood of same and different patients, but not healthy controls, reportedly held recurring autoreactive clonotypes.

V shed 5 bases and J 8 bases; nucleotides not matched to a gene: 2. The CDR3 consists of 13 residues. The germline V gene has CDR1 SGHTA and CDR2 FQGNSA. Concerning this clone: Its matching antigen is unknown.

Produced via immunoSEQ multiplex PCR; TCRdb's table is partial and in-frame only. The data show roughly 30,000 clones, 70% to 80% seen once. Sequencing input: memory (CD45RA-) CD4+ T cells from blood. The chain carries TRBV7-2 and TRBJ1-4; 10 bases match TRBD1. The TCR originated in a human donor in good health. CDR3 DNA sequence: TGTGCCAGCAGCGAGGACAGGGGGGAAAAACTGTTTTTT. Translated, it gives CASSEDRGEKLFF.